This T cell receptor (beta chain) came from a study of blood T cell repertoires in COVID-19. Study at large: Sample material is recorded as cDNA or gDNA derived from T cells, B-cell-depleted T cells, or PBMCs.

Original processing notes: Nucleated cell number was recorded as an estimate derived from reference gene primer amplification. Generated by immunoSEQ multiplex PCR, the TCRdb table keeps only in-frame clones and is missing some. V and J calls and clone size are as listed in that table; D and trimming were resolved from the DNA. The table includes 350,000 to 500,000 clones, over 75% detected once. Contact with a PCR-confirmed or clinician-diagnosed COVID-19 case occurred within 2 weeks of entry. The sequencing input was PBMCs or T cells enriched from blood (not recorded which). This sequence originates from a woman between 18 and 30 years old who had been exposed to COVID-19.

CDR3: CASSPGAGQGPYEQYF. The CDR3 bases are TGTGCCAGCAGCCCTGGGGCGGGACAGGGACCCTACGAGCAGTACTTC. V and J are TRBV7-2 and TRBJ2-7; 9 bases agree with TRBD1. Trimming took 5 bases from V and 2 from J; bases not matched to a gene: 10. The V gene's germline CDR1 is SGHTA and CDR2 FQGNSA. The CDR3 covers 16 residues.